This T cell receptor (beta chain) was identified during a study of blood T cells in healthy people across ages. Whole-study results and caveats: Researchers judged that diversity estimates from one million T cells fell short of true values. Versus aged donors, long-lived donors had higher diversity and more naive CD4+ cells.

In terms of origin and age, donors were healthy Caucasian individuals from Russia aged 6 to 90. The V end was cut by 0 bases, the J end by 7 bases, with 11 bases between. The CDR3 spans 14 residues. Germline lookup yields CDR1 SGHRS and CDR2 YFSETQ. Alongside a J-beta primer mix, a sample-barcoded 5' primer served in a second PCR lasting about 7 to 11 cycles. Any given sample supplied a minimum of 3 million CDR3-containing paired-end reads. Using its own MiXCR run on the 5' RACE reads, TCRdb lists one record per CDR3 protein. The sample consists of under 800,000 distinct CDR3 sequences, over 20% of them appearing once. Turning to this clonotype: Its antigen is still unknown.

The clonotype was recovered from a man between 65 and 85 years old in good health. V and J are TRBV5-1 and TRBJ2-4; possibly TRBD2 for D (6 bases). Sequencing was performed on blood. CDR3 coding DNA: TGCGCCAGCAGCTTGGACGGGAGAAACAACATTCAGTACTTC. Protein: CASSLDGRNNIQYF.